This T cell receptor (beta chain) is from a study of T cell repertoires in cytomegalovirus infection. Study-wide context: CMV infection plus the matching HLA type was flagged by public TCR beta signatures. Overall study results and limits: Identification of carriers of CMV plus the relevant HLA was performed using cumulative public TCR beta family frequency. The study found HLA-C-restricted CMV-specific TCR beta clonotypes dominating the ex vivo response.

The ends lost 6 bases at V and 7 bases at J; junction bases unmatched: 9. Germline-derived CDR1 and CDR2 are SGHKS and YYEKEE (reference sequence). This CDR3 has 15 amino acids. On this clonotype: Antigen unknown.

TCRdb re-derived calls from the reads in MiXCR, one entry per CDR3 protein. The sample contains 150,000 or so distinct CDR3 sequences, 15% to 20% of which appear only once. The V gene is TRBV5-5, the J gene TRBJ2-1; 11 positions match TRBD2. The receptor was derived from a human donor in good health (CMV status not recorded). Some clones in this sample may be carry-over from other donors' samples. Sequencing input: CD8+ T cells from PBMCs. CDR3 DNA sequence: TGTGCCAGCACCGGGACTAGCGGACCCATAAATGAGCAGTTCTTC. Its protein is CASTGTSGPINEQFF.